The T cell receptor (beta chain) described here comes from a study of T cell responses to AZD1222 COVID-19 vaccine. Study-wide findings and caveats: Clonal diversity may have been underestimated in mostly white British donors. Two AZD1222 administrations were followed by greater Spike-specific TCR breadth and depth. Only a handful of people who got AZD1222 tested seropositive at baseline.

Generated by immunoSEQ multiplex PCR, the TCRdb table keeps only in-frame clones and is missing some. Among 65,000 to 70,000 clones listed, around 82% were seen once. Comment on this clone: Antigen specificity is unknown.

This CDR3 region has 13 residues. Germline CDR1 reads GTSNPN; CDR2 reads SVGIG (reference sequence). V lost 6 bases and J 5 bases, leaving 16 bases between the germline ends. This TCR was recovered from an adult who received the AZD1222 COVID-19 vaccine. Sequenced here: peripheral blood, sampled 28 days after the second AZD1222 dose. V is TRBV30 and J is TRBJ1-2, with D possibly being TRBD1 (5 bases). The CDR3 coding sequence is TGTGCCTGTTTCTGGAGAGGGGATTATGGCTACACCTTC. This gives the protein CACFWRGDYGYTF.